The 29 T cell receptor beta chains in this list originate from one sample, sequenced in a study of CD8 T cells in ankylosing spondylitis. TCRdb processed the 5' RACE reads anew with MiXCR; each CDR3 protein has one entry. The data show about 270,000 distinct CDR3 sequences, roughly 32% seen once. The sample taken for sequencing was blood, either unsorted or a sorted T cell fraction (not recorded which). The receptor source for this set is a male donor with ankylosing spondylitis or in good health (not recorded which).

The CDR3 sequence is CASSQQGSSGNTIYF. The DNA for the CDR3 is TGTGCCAGCTCACAACAGGGTTCGTCTGGAAACACCATATATTTT. The V and J genes are TRBV18 and TRBJ1-3; tentative D call: TRBD1 (6 bases). Trimming took 4 bases from V and 1 from J, leaving 11 bases between them. The CDR3 contains 15 residues. CDR1 and CDR2 (germline): KGHSH, LQKENI.

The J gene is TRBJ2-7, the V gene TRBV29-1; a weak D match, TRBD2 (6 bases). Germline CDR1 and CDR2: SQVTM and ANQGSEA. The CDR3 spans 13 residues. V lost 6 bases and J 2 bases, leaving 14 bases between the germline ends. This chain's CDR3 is CSVIADGAYEQYF. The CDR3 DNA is TGCAGCGTGATAGCGGACGGTGCCTACGAGCAGTACTTC.

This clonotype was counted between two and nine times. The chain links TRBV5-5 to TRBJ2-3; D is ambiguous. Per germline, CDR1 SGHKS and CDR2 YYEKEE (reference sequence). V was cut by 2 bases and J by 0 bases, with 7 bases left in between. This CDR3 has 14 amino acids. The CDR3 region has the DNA TGTGCCAGCAGCTTAAGGGTGAGCACAGATACGCAGTATTTT. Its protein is CASSLRVSTDTQYF.

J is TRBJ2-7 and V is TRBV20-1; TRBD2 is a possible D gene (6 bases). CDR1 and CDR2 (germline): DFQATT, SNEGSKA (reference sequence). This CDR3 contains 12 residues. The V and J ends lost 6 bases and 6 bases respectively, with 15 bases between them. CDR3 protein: CSATNWRGEQYF. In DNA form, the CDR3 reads TGCAGTGCCACCAACTGGAGGGGCGAGCAGTACTTC.

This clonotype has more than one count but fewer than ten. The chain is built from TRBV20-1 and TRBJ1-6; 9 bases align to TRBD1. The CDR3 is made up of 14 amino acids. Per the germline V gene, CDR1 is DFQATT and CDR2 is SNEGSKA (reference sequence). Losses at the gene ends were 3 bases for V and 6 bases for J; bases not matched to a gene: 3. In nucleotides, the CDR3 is TGCAGTGCTAGGGACAGGGGTTTTAATTCACCCCTCCACTTT. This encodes CSARDRGFNSPLHF.

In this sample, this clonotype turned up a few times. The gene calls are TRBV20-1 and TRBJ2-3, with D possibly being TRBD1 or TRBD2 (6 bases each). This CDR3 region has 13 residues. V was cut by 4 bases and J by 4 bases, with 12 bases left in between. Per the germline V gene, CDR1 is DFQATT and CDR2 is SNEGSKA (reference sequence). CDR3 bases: TGCAGTGCTAAAAATAGGGGGGCAGATACGCAGTATTTT. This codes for CSAKNRGADTQYF.

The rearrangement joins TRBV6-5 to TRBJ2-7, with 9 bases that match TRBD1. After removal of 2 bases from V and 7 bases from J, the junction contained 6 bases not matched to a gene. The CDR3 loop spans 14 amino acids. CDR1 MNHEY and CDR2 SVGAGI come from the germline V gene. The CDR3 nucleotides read TGTGCCAGCAGTTACGGGACAGGGAAATTAGAGCAGTACTTC. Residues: CASSYGTGKLEQYF.

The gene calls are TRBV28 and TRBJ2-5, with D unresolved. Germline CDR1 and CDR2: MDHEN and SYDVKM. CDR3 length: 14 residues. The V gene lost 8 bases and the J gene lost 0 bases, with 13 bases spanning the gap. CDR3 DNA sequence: TGTGCCAGCCGCCGCCCGAGGAACCAAGAGACCCAGTACTTC. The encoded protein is CASRRPRNQETQYF.

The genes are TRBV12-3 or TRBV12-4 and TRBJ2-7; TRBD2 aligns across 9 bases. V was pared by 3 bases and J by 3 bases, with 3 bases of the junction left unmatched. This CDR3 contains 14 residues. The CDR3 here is CASSFLAGDYEQYF. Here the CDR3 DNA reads TGTGCCAGCAGTTTCTTAGCGGGGGACTACGAGCAGTACTTC.

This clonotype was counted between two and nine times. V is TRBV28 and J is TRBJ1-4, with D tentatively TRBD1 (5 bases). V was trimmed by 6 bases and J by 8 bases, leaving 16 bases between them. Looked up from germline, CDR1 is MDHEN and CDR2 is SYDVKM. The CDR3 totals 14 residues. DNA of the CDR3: TGTGCCAGCAGCCCAGGGTCGCTTGGAGAAAAACTGTTTTTT. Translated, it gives CASSPGSLGEKLFF. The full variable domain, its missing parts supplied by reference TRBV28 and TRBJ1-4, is DVKVTQSSRYLVKRTGEKVFLECVQDMDHENMFWYRQDPGLGLRLIYFSYDVKMKEKGDIPEGYSVSREKKERFSLILESASTNQTSMYLCASSPGSLGEKLFFGSGTQLSVL.

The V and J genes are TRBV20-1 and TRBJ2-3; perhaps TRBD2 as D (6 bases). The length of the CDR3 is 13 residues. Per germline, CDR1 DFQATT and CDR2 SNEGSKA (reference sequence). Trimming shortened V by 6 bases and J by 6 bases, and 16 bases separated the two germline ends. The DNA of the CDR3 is TGCAGTGCGAAGAGCACGGGGGTCGATACGCAGTATTTT. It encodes CSAKSTGVDTQYF.

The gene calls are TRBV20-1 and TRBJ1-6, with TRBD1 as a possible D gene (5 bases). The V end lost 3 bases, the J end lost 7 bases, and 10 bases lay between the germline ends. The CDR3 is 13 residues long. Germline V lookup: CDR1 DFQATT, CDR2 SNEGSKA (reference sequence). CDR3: CSARGDPNSPLHF. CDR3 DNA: TGCAGTGCTAGGGGGGACCCAAATTCACCCCTCCACTTT.

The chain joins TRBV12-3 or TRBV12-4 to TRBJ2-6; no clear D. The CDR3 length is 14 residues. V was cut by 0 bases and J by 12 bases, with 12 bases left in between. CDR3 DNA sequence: TGTGCCAGCAGTTTAGCGCGAGGCTTATCCGTCCTGACTTTC. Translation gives CASSLARGLSVLTF.

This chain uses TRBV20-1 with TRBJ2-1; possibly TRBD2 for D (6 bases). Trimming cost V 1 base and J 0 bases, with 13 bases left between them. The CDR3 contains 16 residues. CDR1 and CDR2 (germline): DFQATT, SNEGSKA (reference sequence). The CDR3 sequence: CSARGAAGSSYNEQFF. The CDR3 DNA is TGCAGTGCTAGAGGCGCGGCCGGGAGCTCCTACAATGAGCAGTTCTTC.

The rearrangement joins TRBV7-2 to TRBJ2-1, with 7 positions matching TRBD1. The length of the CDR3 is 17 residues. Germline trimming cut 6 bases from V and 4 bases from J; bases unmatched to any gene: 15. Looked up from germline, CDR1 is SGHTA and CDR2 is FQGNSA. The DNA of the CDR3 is TGTGCCAGCAGTCTTACAGGGGCCGCCGGGACGTACAATGAGCAGTTCTTC. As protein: CASSLTGAAGTYNEQFF. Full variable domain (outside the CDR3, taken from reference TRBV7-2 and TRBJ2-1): GAGVSQSPSNKVTEKGKDVELRCDPISGHTALYWYRQSLGQGLEFLIYFQGNSAPDKSGLPSDRFSAERTGGSVSTLTIQRTQQEDSAVYLCASSLTGAAGTYNEQFFGPGTRLTVL.

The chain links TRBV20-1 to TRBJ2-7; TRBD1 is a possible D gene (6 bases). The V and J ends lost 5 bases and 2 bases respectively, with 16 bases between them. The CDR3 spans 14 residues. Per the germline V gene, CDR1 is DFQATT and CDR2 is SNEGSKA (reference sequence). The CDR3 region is CSAGTGKPPYEQYF. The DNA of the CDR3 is TGCAGTGCTGGAACAGGGAAACCGCCCTACGAGCAGTACTTC.

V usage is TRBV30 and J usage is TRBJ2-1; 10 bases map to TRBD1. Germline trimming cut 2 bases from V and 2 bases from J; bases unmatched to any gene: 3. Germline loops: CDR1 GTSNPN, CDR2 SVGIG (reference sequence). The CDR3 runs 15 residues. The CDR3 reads CAWSYGQGAYNEQFF. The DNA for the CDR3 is TGTGCCTGGAGTTACGGACAGGGGGCCTACAATGAGCAGTTCTTC.

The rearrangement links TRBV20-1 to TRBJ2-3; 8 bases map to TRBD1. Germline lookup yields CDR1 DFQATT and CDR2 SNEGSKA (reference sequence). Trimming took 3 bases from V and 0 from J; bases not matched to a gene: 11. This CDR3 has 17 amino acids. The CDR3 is CSASLRTGRLSTDTQYF. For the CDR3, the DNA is TGCAGTGCTAGTCTTCGGACAGGGCGCCTGAGCACAGATACGCAGTATTTT.

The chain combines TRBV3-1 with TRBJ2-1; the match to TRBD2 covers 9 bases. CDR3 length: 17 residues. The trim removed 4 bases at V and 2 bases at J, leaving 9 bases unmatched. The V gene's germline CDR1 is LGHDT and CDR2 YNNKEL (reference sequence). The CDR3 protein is CASSPWASGDPYNEQFF. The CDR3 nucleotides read TGTGCCAGCAGCCCCTGGGCTAGCGGGGACCCCTACAATGAGCAGTTCTTC.

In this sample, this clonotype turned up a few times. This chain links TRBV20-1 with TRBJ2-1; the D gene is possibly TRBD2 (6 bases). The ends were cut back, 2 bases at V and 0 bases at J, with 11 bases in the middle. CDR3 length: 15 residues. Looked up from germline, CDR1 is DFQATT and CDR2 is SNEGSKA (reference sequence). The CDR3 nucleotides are TGCAGTGCTAGATGGCGGGGAAGCTCCTACAATGAGCAGTTCTTC. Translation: CSARWRGSSYNEQFF.

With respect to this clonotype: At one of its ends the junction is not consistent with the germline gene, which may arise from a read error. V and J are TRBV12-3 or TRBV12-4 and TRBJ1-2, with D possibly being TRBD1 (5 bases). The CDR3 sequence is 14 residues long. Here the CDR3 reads CASSTSSSRTGTIF. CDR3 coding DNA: TGTGCCAGCAGCACCTCATCGTCACGCACCGGGACTATCTTC.

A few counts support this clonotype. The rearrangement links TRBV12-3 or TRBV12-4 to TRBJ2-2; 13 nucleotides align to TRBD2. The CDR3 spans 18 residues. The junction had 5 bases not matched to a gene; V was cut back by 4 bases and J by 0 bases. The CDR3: CASSWGGLAGPNTGELFF. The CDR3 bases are TGTGCCAGCAGTTGGGGGGGACTAGCGGGGCCGAACACCGGGGAGCTGTTTTTT.

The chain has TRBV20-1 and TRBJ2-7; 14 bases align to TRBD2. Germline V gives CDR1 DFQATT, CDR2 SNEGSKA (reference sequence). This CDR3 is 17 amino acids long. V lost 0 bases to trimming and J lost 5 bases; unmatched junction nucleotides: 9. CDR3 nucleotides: TGCAGTGCTAGAGATCCCGGGACTAGCGGGGGTTCCGACGAGCAGTACTTC. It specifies CSARDPGTSGGSDEQYF.

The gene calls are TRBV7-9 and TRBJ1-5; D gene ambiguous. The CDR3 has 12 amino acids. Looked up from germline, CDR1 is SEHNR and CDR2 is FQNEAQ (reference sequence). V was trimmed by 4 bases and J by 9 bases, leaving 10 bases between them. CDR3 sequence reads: CASSSVTSPQHF. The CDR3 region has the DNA TGTGCCAGCAGCTCCGTAACATCGCCCCAGCATTTT.

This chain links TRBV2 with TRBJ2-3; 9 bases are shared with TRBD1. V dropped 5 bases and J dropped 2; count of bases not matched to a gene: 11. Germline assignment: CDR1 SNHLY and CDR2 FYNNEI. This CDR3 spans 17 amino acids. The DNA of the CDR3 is TGTGCCAGCAGTCCTTTCCCCGGGACAGGGACCACAGATACGCAGTATTTT. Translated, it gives CASSPFPGTGTTDTQYF.

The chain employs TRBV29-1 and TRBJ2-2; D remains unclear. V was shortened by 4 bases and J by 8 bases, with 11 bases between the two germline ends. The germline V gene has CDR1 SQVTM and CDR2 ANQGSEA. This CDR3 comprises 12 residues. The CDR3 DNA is TGCAGCGTTGGAACTTTAGGGGGGGAGCTGTTTTTT. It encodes CSVGTLGGELFF.

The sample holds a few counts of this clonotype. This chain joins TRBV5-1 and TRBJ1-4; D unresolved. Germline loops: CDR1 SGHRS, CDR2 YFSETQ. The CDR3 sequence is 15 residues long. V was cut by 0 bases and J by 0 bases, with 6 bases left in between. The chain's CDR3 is CASSLVGATNEKLFF. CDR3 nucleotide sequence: TGCGCCAGCAGCTTGGTCGGGGCAACTAATGAAAAACTGTTTTTT.

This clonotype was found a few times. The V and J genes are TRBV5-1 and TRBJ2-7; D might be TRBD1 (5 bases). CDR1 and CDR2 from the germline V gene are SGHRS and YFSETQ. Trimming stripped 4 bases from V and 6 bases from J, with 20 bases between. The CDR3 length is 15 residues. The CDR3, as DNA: TGCGCCAGCAGCGCAACCCAGGGTACGGTAGGCGAGCAGTACTTC. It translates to CASSATQGTVGEQYF.

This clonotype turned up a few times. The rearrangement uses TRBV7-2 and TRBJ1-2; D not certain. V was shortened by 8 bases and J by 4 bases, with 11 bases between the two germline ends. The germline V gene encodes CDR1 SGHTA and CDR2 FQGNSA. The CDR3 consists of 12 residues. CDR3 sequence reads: CASGPGGYGYTF. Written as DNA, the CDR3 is TGTGCCAGCGGCCCGGGAGGCTATGGCTACACCTTC.